A selection of T cell receptor beta chains follows, all from one sample in a study of blood T cell repertoires in COVID-19. Sequencing was performed with immunoSEQ multiplex PCR; in TCRdb, only in-frame clones are kept and a portion is missing. The top ten hold around 3% of the sample, which has a few hundred thousand clones, just over 85% seen once. Sequenced material: peripheral blood. Receptor source: a woman younger than 45 with active or convalescent COVID-19. Each CDR3 is given with its conserved first and last residue. Each record gives: V gene, clone size, J gene, D gene, CDR3 protein, CDR3 DNA. The D gene is left open where the match is weak. Size is stated for part of the rows, as once, few or many counts, or as a class when the clone is expanded.

>TRBV7-9|once|TRBJ2-2|TRBD2
CASSRNSGGPNTGELFF
TGTGCCAGCAGTCGAAACAGCGGGGGCCCGAACACCGGGGAGCTGTTTTTT
>TRBV2|.|TRBJ1-2|.
CASSVTDRSFYTF
TGTGCCAGCAGTGTTACGGACAGATCCTTCTACACCTTC
>TRBV19|.|TRBJ1-1|TRBD1
CASSTDRENTEAFF
TGTGCCAGTAGTACAGACAGGGAGAACACTGAAGCTTTCTTT
>TRBV19|.|TRBJ1-2|.
CASSMVGATWGYTF
TGTGCCAGTAGTATGGTGGGGGCCACCTGGGGCTACACCTTC
>TRBV5-1|.|TRBJ2-7|TRBD1
CAGSLTGGQSSYEQYF
TGCGCCGGCAGCTTGACAGGGGGACAGAGCTCCTACGAGCAGTACTTC
>TRBV3-1/TRBV3-2|few|TRBJ1-1|.
CASSQQSGANTEAFF
TGTGCCAGCAGCCAACAATCAGGGGCGAACACTGAAGCTTTCTTT
>TRBV6-5|.|TRBJ1-2|.
CASSPWGGTSGYTF
TGTGCCAGCAGTCCGTGGGGCGGTACCTCTGGCTACACCTTC
>TRBV25-1|.|TRBJ1-1|.
CASRSAGEAFF
TGTGCCAGCAGGAGCGCCGGTGAAGCTTTCTTT
>TRBV13|once|TRBJ2-7|TRBD2
CASSFGTSGGTSSYEQYF
TGTGCCAGCAGCTTCGGGACTAGCGGGGGAACTAGCTCCTACGAGCAGTACTTC
>TRBV4-3|.|TRBJ1-1|TRBD1
CASSPRTGLEAFF
TGCGCCAGCAGCCCCCGGACAGGGCTTGAAGCTTTCTTT
>TRBV27|.|TRBJ1-5|.
CASSLAPNQPQHF
TGTGCCAGCAGTCTAGCCCCCAATCAGCCCCAGCATTTT
>TRBV7-3|.|TRBJ2-1|TRBD2
CASNAGGGSYNEQFF
TGTGCCAGCAATGCGGGGGGTGGCTCCTACAATGAGCAGTTCTTC
>TRBV30|.|TRBJ2-1|TRBD1
CAWSGQGARNEQFF
TGTGCCTGGAGTGGGCAGGGGGCTAGGAATGAGCAGTTCTTC
>TRBV19|.|TRBJ1-1|.
CASSTTAGNTEAFF
TGTGCCAGTAGTACCACCGCCGGGAACACTGAAGCTTTCTTT
>TRBV9|.|TRBJ1-2|.
CASSVDPPAGLNYGYTF
TGTGCCAGCAGCGTAGACCCCCCCGCGGGGCTGAACTATGGCTACACCTTC
>TRBV6-6|.|TRBJ2-3|TRBD1
CASSYGQGHDTQYF
TGTGCCAGCAGTTACGGACAGGGTCACGATACGCAGTATTTT
>TRBV28|.|TRBJ2-3|TRBD2
CASSLNPGLASDTQYF
TGTGCCAGCAGTTTGAACCCTGGACTAGCCTCAGATACGCAGTATTTT
>TRBV5-6|few|TRBJ2-2|.
CASSRQDSGNGELFF
TGTGCCAGCAGCCGACAGGATTCGGGGAACGGGGAGCTGTTTTTT
>TRBV6-5|once|TRBJ2-7|TRBD2
CASRSGGVSYEQYF
TGTGCCAGCAGGAGCGGGGGTGTGTCCTACGAGCAGTACTTC
>TRBV19|.|TRBJ1-3|.
CASGFGRFTGNTIYF
TGTGCCAGCGGTTTCGGTCGGTTTACTGGAAACACCATATATTTT
>TRBV25-1|.|TRBJ1-3|.
CASRNSRSGNTIYF
TGTGCCAGCAGGAACTCCCGCTCTGGAAACACCATATATTTT
>TRBV19|.|TRBJ2-1|TRBD2
CASSMGLAGARGFRNEQFF
TGTGCCAGTAGTATGGGGCTAGCGGGGGCCCGAGGTTTTCGGAATGAGCAGTTCTTC
>TRBV7-6|.|TRBJ1-1|.
CASSPRNDPYTEAFF
TGTGCCAGCAGCCCGCGGAATGACCCGTACACTGAAGCTTTCTTT
>TRBV5-4|.|TRBJ2-7|TRBD2
CASSSGGGDYEQYF
TGTGCCAGCAGCTCGGGGGGAGGCGACTACGAGCAGTACTTC
>TRBV4-1|.|TRBJ1-6|TRBD1
CASSPGTADNSPLHF
TGCGCCAGCAGCCCCGGGACAGCAGATAATTCACCCCTCCACTTT
>TRBV5-8|.|TRBJ1-5|TRBD1
CASRTQGPLVQPQHF
TGTGCCAGCAGAACACAGGGGCCGTTAGTTCAGCCCCAGCATTTT
>TRBV6-5|.|TRBJ1-3|.
CASSYGGARGNTIYF
TGTGCCAGCAGCTACGGGGGGGCCAGGGGAAACACCATATATTTT
>TRBV3-1/TRBV3-2|once|TRBJ1-1|.
CASSTRGNTEAFF
TGTGCCAGCAGCACCAGAGGGAACACTGAAGCTTTCTTT
>TRBV4-2|.|TRBJ1-5|TRBD1
CASSQDRGDQPQHF
TGTGCCAGCAGCCAGGACAGGGGTGATCAGCCCCAGCATTTT
>TRBV12-3/TRBV12-4|.|TRBJ1-1|.
CASSFHGNTEAFF
TGTGCCAGCAGTTTCCACGGGAACACTGAAGCTTTCTTT
>TRBV29-1|.|TRBJ2-5|TRBD1
CSVALTGGRETQYF
TGCAGCGTTGCGTTGACAGGGGGCAGGGAGACCCAGTACTTC
>TRBV7-2|.|TRBJ2-7|.
CASSFPNREKQYF
TGTGCCAGCAGCTTTCCTAACAGGGAAAAGCAGTACTTC
>TRBV6-1|.|TRBJ1-6|TRBD1
CASSAPPGQGWSPLHF
TGTGCCAGCAGTGCGCCGCCGGGACAGGGATGGTCACCCCTCCACTTT
>TRBV15|.|TRBJ2-5|.
CATSIGDSRQETQYF
TGTGCCACCAGCATAGGGGATTCTCGCCAAGAGACCCAGTACTTC
>TRBV7-2|once|TRBJ1-6|TRBD1
CASSPRQGAVNSPLHF
TGTGCCAGCAGCCCCCGACAGGGGGCTGTGAATTCACCCCTCCACTTT
>TRBV10-3|.|TRBJ1-2|.
CAIRGGALGGYTF
TGTGCCATCAGGGGAGGGGCCCTCGGGGGCTACACCTTC
>TRBV28|few|TRBJ2-2|.
CASSSPRGWGVTGELFF
TGTGCCAGCAGTTCCCCCCGAGGCTGGGGGGTTACCGGGGAGCTGTTTTTT
>TRBV5-5|.|TRBJ1-3|TRBD1
CASSLRGTGASGNTIYF
TGTGCCAGCAGCTTACGCGGGACAGGTGCCTCTGGAAACACCATATATTTT
>TRBV19|.|TRBJ1-1|.
CASRPGGERSTEAFF
TGTGCCAGTAGGCCTGGGGGGGAGAGGAGCACTGAAGCTTTCTTT
>TRBV4-3|.|TRBJ1-2|TRBD1
CASSQHTRDRGTNYGYTF
TGCGCCAGCAGCCAACACACCCGGGACAGGGGAACTAACTATGGCTACACCTTC
>TRBV5-1|once|TRBJ2-7|TRBD2
CASRDPSGGSEQYF
TGCGCCAGCCGCGATCCTAGCGGGGGGTCCGAGCAGTACTTC
>TRBV28|.|TRBJ1-1|.
CASSRASFGDTEAFF
TGTGCCAGCAGTCGGGCCTCTTTCGGGGACACTGAAGCTTTCTTT